A single sample gave rise to the 22 T cell receptor beta chains below, sequenced in a study of spatial heterogeneity in lung cancer. TCRdb processed the 5' RACE reads anew with MiXCR; each CDR3 protein has one entry. The table records about 44,000 distinct CDR3 sequences, roughly 13% of them present only once. The time point is: sample taken at primary tumor resection. This sample comprised PBMCs, obtained at surgery. The receptors here all came from a male donor with early-stage non-small cell lung cancer.

V gene TRBV4-2 combines with J gene TRBJ2-2, with a weak D call TRBD1 (6 bases). The germline gives CDR1 LGHNA, CDR2 YNFKEQ. The length of the CDR3 is 19 residues. The V gene lost 4 bases and the J gene lost 6 bases, with 27 bases spanning the gap. CDR3 DNA: TGTGCCAGCAGCCCGCGTGCCCCAGCGGCCCAGGGGTCGGCCGGGGAGCTGTTTTTT. Its translation is CASSPRAPAAQGSAGELFF.

This clonotype occurred a few times. The chain employs TRBV7-9 and TRBJ2-3; D uncertain. V was shortened by 5 bases and J by 2 bases, with 14 bases between the two germline ends. Germline V CDR1 and CDR2: SEHNR, FQNEAQ (reference sequence). CDR3 length equals 15 residues. CDR3 sequence: CASSPLGIPTDTQYF. The CDR3 DNA reads as TGTGCCAGCAGCCCCCTAGGAATCCCCACAGATACGCAGTATTTT.

This clonotype was seen only a few times. The rearrangement links TRBV7-2 to TRBJ1-2; D may be TRBD1 (5 bases). V lost 5 bases and J 6 bases, leaving 13 bases between the germline ends. Germline V lookup: CDR1 SGHTA, CDR2 FQGNSA. The CDR3 totals 13 residues. CDR3 DNA sequence: TGTGCCAGCAGCGTCAGGGAGATCGATGGCTACACCTTC. Its translation: CASSVREIDGYTF.

This clonotype was found many times. V is TRBV20-1 and J is TRBJ2-7; the D gene is possibly TRBD2 (5 bases). The CDR3 is 11 residues long. The V gene's germline CDR1 is DFQATT and CDR2 SNEGSKA (reference sequence). Trimming cost V 2 bases and J 13 bases, with 15 bases left between them. CDR3 DNA: TGCAGTGCTAGAAATCGGGGAGTCAGCTACTTC. It is translated as CSARNRGVSYF.

V and J are TRBV6-5 and TRBJ1-5, with D perhaps TRBD1 (6 bases). CDR3 size: 16 residues. Germline V gene lookup returns CDR1 MNHEY and CDR2 SVGAGI. V was clipped by 9 bases and J by 1 base, with 19 bases between them. The CDR3 DNA is TGTGCCAGTCACAAAGGGGGAAGGGAGAGCAATCAGCCCCAGCATTTT. Its protein is CASHKGGRESNQPQHF.

There are many counts of this clonotype. The junction does not match germline at one end; this may be a read error. This chain connects TRBV2 to TRBJ1-1, with 8 bases fitting TRBD1. CDR3 length equals 12 residues. Germline CDR1 SNHLY, CDR2 FYNNEI. CDR3 sequence: CASSTDRGRHYF. CDR3 DNA: TGTGCCAGCAGTACAGACAGGGGCCGCCACTACTTT.

V usage is TRBV4-2 and J usage is TRBJ2-6; D is perhaps TRBD1 or TRBD2 (5 bases each). The V end was cut by 5 bases, the J end by 0 bases, with 11 bases between. Germline assignment: CDR1 LGHNA and CDR2 YNFKEQ. This CDR3 region has 16 residues. CDR3: CASSSEGPSGANVLTF. CDR3 sequence (DNA): TGTGCCAGCAGCTCCGAGGGACCCTCTGGGGCCAACGTCCTGACTTTC.

This clonotype was observed a few times. The chain is built from TRBV29-1 and TRBJ1-4, with TRBD1 identical over 8 bases. The CDR3 has 12 residues. V shed 6 bases and J 10 bases; nucleotides not matched to a gene: 7. Germline V CDR1 and CDR2: SQVTM, ANQGSEA. The DNA of the CDR3 is TGCAGCGTCCCCGGGGGGACAGGAAAACTGTTTTTT. It is translated as CSVPGGTGKLFF.

This chain links TRBV6-2 or TRBV6-3 with TRBJ2-7; 11 bases are shared with TRBD2. The CDR3 totals 16 residues. The V and J ends lost 4 bases and 0 bases, in that order; junction bases with no gene match: 5. Germline values: CDR1 MNHEY, CDR2 SVGEGT. CDR3 region: CASSSPGTSGSYEQYF. DNA of the CDR3: TGTGCCAGCAGTTCTCCCGGGACTAGCGGCTCCTACGAGCAGTACTTC.

This clonotype was recorded a few times. This chain joins TRBV5-1 and TRBJ2-7, with 15 positions matching TRBD2. Germline V gene data show CDR1 as SGHRS and CDR2 as YFSETQ. The CDR3 sequence is 16 residues long. With V trimmed by 0 bases and J by 7 bases, 5 bases remained unmatched. The CDR3 region has the DNA TGCGCCAGCAGCTTGGGGACTAGCGGGAGGGCCGATGAGCAGTACTTC. This translates into CASSLGTSGRADEQYF. Full variable domain (rest looked up from reference TRBV5-1 and TRBJ2-7): KAGVTQTPRYLIKTRGQQVTLSCSPISGHRSVSWYQQTPGQGLQFLFEYFSETQRNKGNFPGRFSGRQFSNSRSEMNVSTLELGDSALYLCASSLGTSGRADEQYFGPGTRLTVT.

A note on this clonotype: A much larger clone differs from this one at a single base, so this may be a read error. V is TRBV12-5 and J is TRBJ1-1; a possible D gene is TRBD1 (5 bases). This CDR3 has 16 residues. Germline V CDR1 and CDR2: LGHNT, FRNRAP. V lost 2 bases and J lost 4, with 17 bases in between. CDR3: CASGLIIWRGITEAFF. The CDR3 DNA reads TGTGCTAGTGGTTTGATCATCTGGAGGGGAATCACTGAAGCTTTCTTT.

The chain couples TRBV11-2 to TRBJ1-2; D not resolved. The CDR3 runs to 15 residues. Per the germline V gene, CDR1 is SGHAT and CDR2 is FQNNGV. The V gene lost 1 base and the J gene lost 2 bases, with 11 bases spanning the gap. CDR3 loop: CASSLGRDLNYGYTF. The CDR3 DNA follows: TGTGCCAGCAGCTTAGGGCGGGATTTGAACTATGGCTACACCTTC.

This clonotype was observed many times. This chain joins TRBV28 and TRBJ1-6; perhaps TRBD1 as D (5 bases). This CDR3 region has 15 residues. Germline CDR1 and CDR2: MDHEN and SYDVKM. With 0 bases removed from V and 8 bases from J, the gap between germline ends came to 11 bases. The CDR3 DNA reads TGTGCCAGCAGTTTATGGGGGCGCGCCTATTCACCCCTCCACTTT. It is translated as CASSLWGRAYSPLHF.

In this sample, this clonotype turned up many times. This rearrangement joins TRBV24-1 to TRBJ2-1; D possibly corresponds to TRBD1 (5 bases). V lost 4 bases and J 7 bases, leaving 16 bases between the germline ends. The germline gives CDR1 KGHDR, CDR2 SFDVKD. CDR3 length equals 15 residues. CDR3 loop: CATSDPGGAQNEQFF. CDR3 sequence (DNA): TGTGCCACCAGTGACCCTGGTGGGGCGCAAAATGAGCAGTTCTTC.

The CDR3 coding sequence is TGTGCCAGCAGTACGCTAGAATCCCCCCTCCACTTT. It specifies CASSTLESPLHF. This chain links TRBV7-2 with TRBJ1-6; D is unresolved. The germline CDR1 and CDR2 sequences are SGHTA and FQGNSA. The CDR3 is 12 amino acids. V shed 6 bases and J shed 13 bases, with 13 bases lying between them.

The table lists this clonotype with a few counts. The chain links TRBV2 to TRBJ1-2; no definite D call. The length of the CDR3 is 14 residues. Germline CDR1 reads SNHLY; CDR2 reads FYNNEI. With 7 bases removed from V and 3 bases from J, the gap between germline ends came to 15 bases. CDR3: CASIRTAGDYGYTF. The CDR3, as DNA: TGTGCCAGCATTAGGACGGCCGGGGACTATGGCTACACCTTC.

The chain combines TRBV7-2 with TRBJ1-2; D may be TRBD1 (6 bases). Germline V gene sequence: CDR1 SGHTA, CDR2 FQGNSA. V was pared by 3 bases and J by 8 bases, with 19 bases between. The length of the CDR3 is 15 residues. The CDR3 loop is CASSFGTPLLGGYTF. The CDR3 DNA sequence: TGTGCCAGCAGCTTCGGGACACCGCTTTTGGGAGGCTACACCTTC.

Many counts were recorded for this clonotype. The chain is built from TRBV12-3 or TRBV12-4 and TRBJ2-7; no reliable D call. Deletions cut 6 bases from V and 7 bases from J, with 13 bases between. This CDR3 comprises 12 residues. DNA for the CDR3: TGTGCCAGCAGAACACAGAGTGGGGAGCAGTACTTC. This translates into CASRTQSGEQYF.

The sample holds many counts of this clonotype. This rearrangement joins TRBV7-2 to TRBJ1-2, with no clear D. Germline values: CDR1 SGHTA, CDR2 FQGNSA. Trimming took 1 base from V and 1 from J, leaving 7 bases between them. This CDR3 region has 14 residues. CDR3 nucleotide sequence: TGTGCCAGCAGCTTAGGAGGTAGTAACTATGGCTACACCTTC. It encodes CASSLGGSNYGYTF.

V is TRBV6-6 and J is TRBJ1-1; D uncertain. This CDR3 has 13 amino acids. The V gene's germline CDR1 is MNHNY and CDR2 SVGAGI (reference sequence). V gave up 0 bases and J gave up 10 bases, with 12 bases separating them. CDR3 amino acids: CASSYSFLVGAFF. The DNA for the CDR3 is TGTGCCAGCAGTTACTCATTCTTAGTTGGAGCTTTCTTT.

On this clonotype itself: Given a much more abundant clone one base away, this may be a read error. This sequence joins TRBV29-1 and TRBJ2-3; TRBD1 might be the D (6 bases). CDR3 size: 12 residues. Germline V gives CDR1 SQVTM, CDR2 ANQGSEA. This CDR3 reads CNVETGLDTQYF. Written as DNA, the CDR3 is TGCAACGTTGAAACAGGGTTGGATACGCAGTATTTT.

This clonotype was counted ten times or more. The chain links TRBV7-9 to TRBJ2-2; D not certain. Trimming took off 2 bases at V and 3 bases at J, with 10 bases between the two ends. This CDR3 region has 15 residues. Germline CDR1 and CDR2: SEHNR and FQNEAQ (reference sequence). CDR3 sequence: CASSLRQLDTGELFF. The DNA for the CDR3 is TGTGCCAGCAGCTTACGGCAACTCGACACCGGGGAGCTGTTTTTT. Looking up the rest from reference TRBV7-9 and TRBJ2-2 gives the full variable domain: DTGVSQNPRHKITKRGQNVTFRCDPISEHNRLYWYRQTLGQGPEFLTYFQNEAQLEKSRLLSDRFSAERPKGSFSTLEIQRTEQGDSAMYLCASSLRQLDTGELFFGEGSRLTVL.